Presented here are 31 T cell receptor beta chains from one specimen sequenced in a study of control samples from healthy donors and cancer patients. Using immunoSEQ multiplex PCR, the repertoire was profiled, and TCRdb retains in-frame clones only, with some absent. Of approximately 230,000 clones listed, roughly four fifths are singletons. The sample taken for sequencing was PBMCs. All receptors derive from a woman aged 60-75 years with lung cancer.

The gene calls are TRBV2 and TRBJ2-7; no firm D call. Per the germline V gene, CDR1 is SNHLY and CDR2 is FYNNEI. V gave up 6 bases and J gave up 0 bases, with 6 bases separating them. The CDR3 runs 12 residues. CDR3 in amino acids: CASRSPSYEQYF. CDR3 in DNA: TGTGCCAGCAGGTCCCCCTCCTACGAGCAGTACTTC.

This clone was seen only once. The chain couples TRBV29-1 to TRBJ2-3; perhaps TRBD2 as D (6 bases). Germline CDR1 SQVTM, CDR2 ANQGSEA. Trimming removed 7 bases at V and 4 bases at J, with 18 bases between. This CDR3 comprises 14 residues. CDR3 nucleotide sequence: TGCAGCGCCTCCGGAGGGCGGGCTTCAGATACGCAGTATTTT. Translated, it gives CSASGGRASDTQYF.

About this clone: At one boundary the junction diverges from the germline segment, which might be a read error. Different DNA sequences within this sample yield the same CDR3. The chain has TRBV7-9 and TRBJ2-2; a possible D gene is TRBD1 (6 bases). CDR1 and CDR2 (germline): SEHNR, FQNEAQ (reference sequence). The CDR3 length is 15 residues. In nucleotides, the CDR3 is TGTGCCAGCAGCTTAGGAGTAGGGGACACTGGGGAGCTGTTTTTT. This encodes CASSLGVGDTGELFF.

CDR3 coding DNA: TGTGCCAGCAGAAAGACAGGGAAGTCTGAAGCTTTCTTT. Protein: CASRKTGKSEAFF. This chain uses TRBV6-5 with TRBJ1-1, with TRBD1 matching over 7 bases. The V gene's germline CDR1 is MNHEY and CDR2 SVGAGI. V lost 6 bases and J lost 6; bases outside the gene matches: 7. The CDR3 covers 13 residues.

The chain uses TRBV6-1 and TRBJ2-7, with a tentative D call TRBD2 (5 bases). V lost 1 base and J lost 0, with 7 bases in between. The CDR3 length is 14 residues. The V gene's germline CDR1 is MNHNS and CDR2 SASEGT. DNA for the CDR3: TGTGCCAGCAGTGAAGAGAGGGTCTCCTACGAGCAGTACTTC. As protein: CASSEERVSYEQYF.

This rearrangement joins TRBV12-3 or TRBV12-4 to TRBJ2-1; D is unresolved. CDR3 length equals 11 residues. Trimming removed 2 bases from V and 9 bases from J, with 5 bases in between. The CDR3 loop is CASSLRFEQFF. CDR3 bases: TGTGCCAGCAGTTTAAGGTTTGAGCAGTTCTTC.

The chain links TRBV3-1 (or the pseudogene TRBV3-2) to TRBJ1-4, with TRBD1 identical over 7 bases. V shed 1 base and J 8 bases; nucleotides not matched to a gene: 7. The CDR3 loop spans 15 amino acids. Germline-derived CDR1 and CDR2 are LGHDT and YNNKEL (reference sequence). CDR3: CASSQGTRTGEKLFF. The CDR3 nucleotides are TGTGCCAGCAGCCAAGGGACCCGGACAGGCGAAAAACTGTTTTTT.

The genes are TRBV5-1 and TRBJ2-7; possibly TRBD1 or TRBD2 for D (5 bases each). The V end was cut by 0 bases, the J end by 5 bases, with 12 bases between. The CDR3 runs 14 residues. Germline V gene data show CDR1 as SGHRS and CDR2 as YFSETQ. The DNA of the CDR3 is TGCGCCAGCAGCTTGGGCGGGCAGGGTAACGAGCAGTACTTC. It is translated as CASSLGGQGNEQYF.

This chain joins TRBV28 and TRBJ1-5; the D gene is possibly TRBD1 (6 bases). V dropped 7 bases and J dropped 2 bases, with 18 bases sitting between them. The germline CDR1 and CDR2 sequences are MDHEN and SYDVKM. This CDR3 spans 16 amino acids. Here the CDR3 reads CASTPSGGPGNQPQHF. The CDR3 DNA is TGTGCCAGCACCCCTTCCGGGGGCCCGGGCAATCAGCCCCAGCATTTT.

The CDR3 DNA is TGTGCCAGTAGTTTAGGACAGGTGAACACTGAAGCTTTCTTT. Translation: CASSLGQVNTEAFF. The V call is TRBV19, the J call TRBJ1-1; 7 bases fit TRBD1. Germline lookup yields CDR1 LNHDA and CDR2 SQIVND (reference sequence). This CDR3 spans 14 amino acids. The trim removed 5 bases at V and 0 bases at J, leaving 3 bases unmatched.

V usage is TRBV24-1 and J usage is TRBJ2-2; 14 nucleotides align to TRBD2. CDR3 size: 19 residues. Trimming removed 3 bases from V and 7 bases from J; junction bases left unmatched: 12. Germline values: CDR1 KGHDR, CDR2 SFDVKD. The CDR3 nucleotides are TGTGCCACCAGTGATCCCCGTAGGACTAGCGGGAGGTCCGTCGGGGAGCTGTTTTTT. Translation gives CATSDPRRTSGRSVGELFF.

The gene calls are TRBV27 and TRBJ1-6; D might be TRBD1 (5 bases). The V end lost 10 bases, the J end lost 6 bases, and 16 bases lay between the germline ends. This CDR3 comprises 14 residues. Germline V gene lookup returns CDR1 MNHEY and CDR2 SMNVEV (reference sequence). CDR3 sequence: CAKDGTVSNSPLHF. In DNA form, the CDR3 reads TGTGCCAAAGATGGGACGGTAAGTAATTCACCCCTCCACTTT.

This clone is a singleton in its sample. V gene TRBV11-3 combines with J gene TRBJ2-1, with 12 nucleotides matching TRBD2. Trimming took 5 bases from V and 1 from J; bases not matched to a gene: 12. Germline V lookup: CDR1 SGHNT, CDR2 YENEEA. This CDR3 region has 19 residues. Here the CDR3 DNA reads TGTGCCAGCAGCCTGAAGGCTAGCGGGAGGGCTGCGTCCTACAATGAGCAGTTCTTC. This encodes CASSLKASGRAASYNEQFF. Full variable domain (rest looked up from reference TRBV11-3 and TRBJ2-1): EAGVVQSPRYKIIEKKQPVAFWCNPISGHNTLYWYLQNLGQGPELLIRYENEEAVDDSQLPKDRFSAERLKGVDSTLKIQPAELGDSAVYLCASSLKASGRAASYNEQFFGPGTRLTVL.

The J gene is TRBJ1-2, the V gene TRBV7-2, with D unresolved. Germline-derived CDR1 and CDR2 are SGHTA and FQGNSA. The CDR3 contains 12 residues. Trimming took 2 bases from V and 4 from J, leaving 5 bases between them. CDR3 sequence (DNA): TGTGCCAGCAGCTTACGGTCCTATGGCTACACCTTC. Translating gives CASSLRSYGYTF.

This clone was recorded only once. This chain links TRBV13 with TRBJ1-2; 8 bases fit TRBD1. V lost 3 bases to trimming and J lost 8 bases; unmatched junction nucleotides: 5. The CDR3 has 13 residues. Germline V gene sequence: CDR1 PRHDT, CDR2 FYEKMQ (reference sequence). In DNA form, the CDR3 reads TGTGCCAGCAGCTTCGACAGGGGACGAGGCTACACCTTC. The encoded protein is CASSFDRGRGYTF.

CDR3 protein: CASSLDRVRTEAFF. The CDR3 coding sequence is TGTGCCAGCAGTTTAGATAGGGTTAGGACTGAAGCTTTCTTT. The chain links TRBV27 to TRBJ1-1; D ambiguous. This CDR3 has 14 residues. In germline, CDR1 is MNHEY, CDR2 SMNVEV (reference sequence). Trimming removed 2 bases at V and 5 bases at J, with 12 bases between.

The chain combines TRBV18 with TRBJ2-2; D remains ambiguous. V lost 5 bases and J 4 bases, leaving 14 bases between the germline ends. Germline CDR1 reads KGHSH; CDR2 reads LQKENI. The CDR3 runs to 15 residues. In nucleotides, the CDR3 is TGTGCCAGCTCAACCTTAGTGGTTGGCACCGGGGAGCTGTTTTTT. Its protein product is CASSTLVVGTGELFF.

A note on this clone: One end of the junction varies from germline; a read error may be responsible. The chain is built from TRBV3-1 (or the pseudogene TRBV3-2) and TRBJ1-1; D is ambiguous. This CDR3 has 13 residues. The germline gives CDR1 LGHDT, CDR2 YNNKEL (reference sequence). CDR3 protein: CASTQFGNTEAFF. CDR3 nucleotide sequence: TGTGCCAGCACCCAATTCGGGAACACTGAAGCTTTCTTT.

V is TRBV12-3 or TRBV12-4 and J is TRBJ2-2; D unresolved. The V end was cut by 3 bases, the J end by 6 bases, with 5 bases between. The CDR3 runs 12 residues. CDR3 loop: CASSFVAGELFF. The CDR3 bases are TGTGCCAGCAGTTTTGTAGCCGGGGAGCTGTTTTTT.

V gene TRBV5-1 combines with J gene TRBJ2-1; D possibly uses TRBD1 or TRBD2 (6 bases each). The CDR3 loop spans 14 amino acids. CDR1 and CDR2 (germline): SGHRS, YFSETQ. Trimming removed 7 bases at V and 7 bases at J, with 18 bases between. The chain's CDR3 is CASRRGGRSNEQFF. CDR3 in DNA: TGCGCCAGCCGGCGAGGGGGGCGGTCGAATGAGCAGTTCTTC.

This chain links TRBV6-4 with TRBJ1-6; D is possibly TRBD1 (6 bases). This CDR3 region has 10 residues. Trimming took 9 bases from V and 9 from J, leaving 6 bases between them. Germline V gene lookup returns CDR1 MRHNA and CDR2 SNTAGT. For the CDR3, the DNA is TGTGCCAGGGACAGTTCACCCCTCCACTTT. It codes for CARDSSPLHF.

The CDR3 sequence: CAWSGTNFRVIQFF. Written as DNA, the CDR3 is TGTGCCTGGAGTGGGACTAACTTTAGGGTTATTCAGTTCTTC. The chain couples TRBV30 to TRBJ2-1; a weak D match, TRBD2 (6 bases). This CDR3 spans 14 amino acids. The V gene lost 1 base and the J gene lost 13 bases, with 20 bases spanning the gap. The germline CDR1 and CDR2 sequences are GTSNPN and SVGIG (reference sequence).

The chain joins TRBV7-3 to TRBJ1-2; 7 bases align to TRBD1. CDR1 is SGHTA, CDR2 FQGTGA, per germline. Germline trimming cut 5 bases from V and 3 bases from J; bases unmatched to any gene: 6. The CDR3 runs 14 residues. The CDR3, as DNA: TGTGCCAGCAGCCCGACCGGGACAGACTATGGCTACACCTTC. Encoded protein: CASSPTGTDYGYTF.

V and J are TRBV7-9 and TRBJ2-1, with a tentative D call TRBD1 (5 bases). The CDR3 consists of 15 residues. Looked up from germline, CDR1 is SEHNR and CDR2 is FQNEAQ (reference sequence). The ends were cut back, 4 bases at V and 4 bases at J, with 14 bases in the middle. The CDR3 DNA follows: TGTGCCAGCAGCTCGTCAGGGTCAGGGTACAATGAGCAGTTCTTC. As protein: CASSSSGSGYNEQFF.

This clone turned up a few times. The chain employs TRBV3-1 (or the pseudogene TRBV3-2) and TRBJ1-1; 8 bases are a match to TRBD1. With V trimmed by 4 bases and J by 1 base, 11 bases remained unmatched. The germline V gene has CDR1 LGHDT and CDR2 YNNKEL (reference sequence). This CDR3 spans 17 amino acids. The DNA of the CDR3 is TGTGCCAGCAGCCCCCACCGGACAGGGCGCGGGAACACTGAAGCTTTCTTT. It codes for CASSPHRTGRGNTEAFF.

CDR3 bases: TGTGCCAGCAGGGGATCAGGGACTCCCTACAATGAGCAGTTCTTC. It codes for CASRGSGTPYNEQFF. This rearrangement joins TRBV7-3 to TRBJ2-1, with D maybe TRBD2 (6 bases). V gave up 6 bases and J gave up 2 bases, with 14 bases separating them. From germline, CDR1 is SGHTA and CDR2 FQGTGA. The CDR3 extends over 15 amino acids.

In its sample, this clone was seen once. This chain joins TRBV5-1 and TRBJ2-3; D is perhaps TRBD1 or TRBD2 (6 bases each). Trimming removed 4 bases at V and 8 bases at J, with 17 bases between. Per germline, CDR1 SGHRS and CDR2 YFSETQ. The CDR3 consists of 14 residues. CDR3 loop: CASSPGGGAGTQYF. The CDR3 DNA reads TGCGCCAGCAGCCCTGGGGGCGGAGCGGGTACGCAGTATTTT.

The CDR3 DNA sequence: TGTGCCAGCAGCCCTGGACAGAGCTACGAGCAGTACTTC. Residues: CASSPGQSYEQYF. The chain recombines TRBV28 with TRBJ2-7; TRBD1 might be the D (6 bases). Germline V gene data show CDR1 as MDHEN and CDR2 as SYDVKM. The CDR3 loop spans 13 amino acids. V lost 6 bases, J lost 3 bases, and 12 bases lay in between.

The chain combines TRBV10-1 with TRBJ2-2; 8 bases are a match to TRBD2. The trim removed 6 bases at V and 3 bases at J, leaving 6 bases unmatched. The CDR3 loop spans 15 amino acids. Germline-derived CDR1 and CDR2 are WNHNN and SYGVQD (reference sequence). The CDR3 loop reads CASSLLADHTGELFF. CDR3 sequence (DNA): TGCGCCAGCAGCCTACTAGCGGACCACACCGGGGAGCTGTTTTTT.

The chain has TRBV4-1 and TRBJ1-6, with 9 bases identical to TRBD1. Per germline, CDR1 MGHRA and CDR2 YSYEKL. V gave up 0 bases and J gave up 6 bases; unmatched junction bases: 3. This CDR3 comprises 16 residues. As DNA, the CDR3 is TGCGCCAGCAGCCAAGAAGGGACAGGGCCTAATTCACCCCTCCACTTT. This translates into CASSQEGTGPNSPLHF.

V and J are TRBV30 and TRBJ2-7, with 7 bases that match TRBD1. The V segment lost 3 bases and the J segment 5 bases; nucleotides outside the gene matches: 7. CDR1 GTSNPN and CDR2 SVGIG come from the germline V gene (reference sequence). This CDR3 region has 13 residues. This chain's CDR3 is CAWRVQGYHEQYF. The CDR3 bases are TGTGCCTGGAGAGTACAGGGGTACCACGAGCAGTACTTC.